This TCR beta chain was observed in a study of blood T cell repertoires in COVID-19. The CDR3 length is 14 residues. Germline CDR1 SNHLY, CDR2 FYNNEI. After removal of 7 bases from V and 0 bases from J, the junction contained 3 bases not matched to a gene. Clones were sequenced by immunoSEQ multiplex PCR, and TCRdb holds only the in-frame ones, with some missing. The table has 70,000 or so clones, about 80% seen once. The V and J genes are TRBV2 and TRBJ2-7, with 10 positions matching TRBD2. The sequenced sample was peripheral blood. The clonotype originates from a woman aged 65 to 85 with acute or convalescent COVID-19. CDR3 residues: CASKWTSGSYEQYF. The CDR3 DNA follows: TGTGCCAGCAAATGGACTAGCGGCTCCTACGAGCAGTACTTC.